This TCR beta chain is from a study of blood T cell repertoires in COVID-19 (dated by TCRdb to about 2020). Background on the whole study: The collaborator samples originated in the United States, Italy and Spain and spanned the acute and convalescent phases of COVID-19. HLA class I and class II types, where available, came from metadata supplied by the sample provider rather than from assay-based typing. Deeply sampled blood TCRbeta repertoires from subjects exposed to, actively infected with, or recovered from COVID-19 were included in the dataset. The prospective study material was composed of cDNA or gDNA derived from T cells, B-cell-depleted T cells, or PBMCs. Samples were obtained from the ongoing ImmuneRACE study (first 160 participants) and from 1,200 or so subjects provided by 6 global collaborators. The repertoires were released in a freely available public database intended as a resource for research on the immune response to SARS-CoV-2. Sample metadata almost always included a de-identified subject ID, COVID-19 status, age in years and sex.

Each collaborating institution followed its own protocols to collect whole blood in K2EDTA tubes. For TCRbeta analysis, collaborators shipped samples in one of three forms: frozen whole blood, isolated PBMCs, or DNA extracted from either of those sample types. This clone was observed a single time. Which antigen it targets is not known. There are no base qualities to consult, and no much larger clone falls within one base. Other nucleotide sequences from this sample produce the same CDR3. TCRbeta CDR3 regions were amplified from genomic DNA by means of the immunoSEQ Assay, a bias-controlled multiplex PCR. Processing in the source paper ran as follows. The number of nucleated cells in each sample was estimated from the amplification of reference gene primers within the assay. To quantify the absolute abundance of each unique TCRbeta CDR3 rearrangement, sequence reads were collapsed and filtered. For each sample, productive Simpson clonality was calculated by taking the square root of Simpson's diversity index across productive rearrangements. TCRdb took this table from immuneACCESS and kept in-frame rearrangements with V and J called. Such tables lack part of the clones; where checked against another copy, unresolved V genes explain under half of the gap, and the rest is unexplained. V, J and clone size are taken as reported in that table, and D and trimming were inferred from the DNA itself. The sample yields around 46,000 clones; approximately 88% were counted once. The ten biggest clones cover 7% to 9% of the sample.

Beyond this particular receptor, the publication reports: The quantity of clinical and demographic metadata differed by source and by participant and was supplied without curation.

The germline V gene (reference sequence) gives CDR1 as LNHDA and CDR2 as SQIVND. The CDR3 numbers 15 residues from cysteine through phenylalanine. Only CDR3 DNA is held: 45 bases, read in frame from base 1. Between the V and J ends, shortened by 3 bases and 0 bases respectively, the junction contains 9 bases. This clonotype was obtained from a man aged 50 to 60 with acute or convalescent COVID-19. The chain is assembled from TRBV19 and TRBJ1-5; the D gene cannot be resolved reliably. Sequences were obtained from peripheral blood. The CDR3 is CASSISRGSNQPQHF. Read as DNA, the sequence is TGTGCCAGTAGTATTTCCCGGGGTAGCAATCAGCCCCAGCATTTT.